Shown below are 10 T cell receptor beta chains from a single sample sequenced in a study of cytomegalovirus exposure and HLA in healthy donors. Vbeta (60) and Jbeta (13) primers were used in the PCR. TCRdb's table, derived via immunoSEQ multiplex PCR, lists solely in-frame clones and lacks some. The table records 85,000 to 100,000 clones, 50% to 80% of them present only once. Sequenced input: PBMCs. The origin of the receptors is a man aged 60-69 years in good health and CMV-seronegative.

For this clone: At one of its ends the junction is not consistent with the germline gene, which may arise from a read error. This chain links TRBV30 with TRBJ2-7; 12 positions agree with TRBD2. Germline V gene data show CDR1 as GTSNPN and CDR2 as SVGIG (reference sequence). The length of the CDR3 is 13 residues. Here the CDR3 reads CAWSPDALAGGDF. As DNA, the CDR3 is TGTGCCTGGAGTCCCGACGCCCTAGCGGGGGGGGACTTC.

The chain has TRBV6-1 and TRBJ1-1; D is undetermined. Trimming shortened V by 4 bases and J by 5 bases, and 11 bases separated the two germline ends. CDR1 and CDR2 (germline): MNHNS, SASEGT. The CDR3 is made up of 13 amino acids. CDR3 bases: TGTGCCAGCAGTGCTGAGGTTTGGACTGAAGCTTTCTTT. Translation: CASSAEVWTEAFF.

The chain carries TRBV5-1 and TRBJ2-7; 9 positions agree with TRBD1. This CDR3 comprises 14 residues. The germline V gene encodes CDR1 SGHRS and CDR2 YFSETQ. V lost 3 bases and J lost 5; bases outside the gene matches: 6. The CDR3: CASSSGQGIDEQYF. In DNA, the CDR3 is TGCGCCAGCAGCTCGGGACAGGGTATCGACGAGCAGTACTTC.

For the CDR3, the DNA is TGTGCCAGTAGTCCACAGGGACAGGGCAGCCAGCCCCAGCATTTT. This gives the protein CASSPQGQGSQPQHF. The chain employs TRBV19 and TRBJ1-5; 9 positions agree with TRBD1. The germline gives CDR1 LNHDA, CDR2 SQIVND (reference sequence). The CDR3 sequence is 15 residues long. J lost 7 bases, V lost 5 bases, and 9 bases had no gene match. Variable domain in full (rest from reference TRBV19 and TRBJ1-5): DGGITQSPKYLFRKEGQNVTLSCEQNLNHDAMYWYRQDPGQGLRLIYYSQIVNDFQKGDIAEGYSVSREKKESFPLTVTSAQKNPTAFYLCASSPQGQGSQPQHFGDGTRLSIL.

The DNA of the CDR3 is TGTGCCAGCAGTGTCCGGGACTCCCTGGAGCAGTTCTTC. This codes for CASSVRDSLEQFF. The chain employs TRBV2 and TRBJ2-1, with D tentatively TRBD2 (6 bases). Germline CDR1 SNHLY, CDR2 FYNNEI. V was trimmed by 4 bases and J by 10 bases, leaving 14 bases between them. The CDR3 consists of 13 residues.

Notes on this clone: Other DNA sequences within the sample encode an identical CDR3. The V gene is TRBV5-1, the J gene TRBJ2-3; 10 bases align to TRBD2. Per germline, CDR1 SGHRS and CDR2 YFSETQ. This CDR3 has 16 residues. The V segment lost 0 bases and the J segment 4 bases; nucleotides outside the gene matches: 5. CDR3 region: CASSLVIAGGSDTQYF. DNA for the CDR3: TGCGCCAGCAGCTTGGTAATAGCGGGGGGCTCAGATACGCAGTATTTT.

V usage is TRBV30 and J usage is TRBJ1-1, with 9 bases fitting TRBD1. The CDR3 contains 14 residues. Trimming removed 5 bases from V and 1 base from J; junction bases left unmatched: 5. The germline V gene encodes CDR1 GTSNPN and CDR2 SVGIG (reference sequence). The CDR3 coding sequence is TGTGCCTGGGAGACAGGGGGTACGAACACTGAAGCTTTCTTT. Translation: CAWETGGTNTEAFF.

This clone was seen more than once but under ten times. V is TRBV5-4 and J is TRBJ1-2; TRBD1 matches at 8 bases. Germline CDR1 reads SGHNT; CDR2 reads YYREEE (reference sequence). The CDR3 spans 13 residues. Losses at the gene ends were 1 base for V and 6 bases for J; bases not matched to a gene: 2. The CDR3 region is CASSLIQGDGYTF. In nucleotides, the CDR3 is TGTGCCAGCAGCTTGATACAGGGGGATGGCTACACCTTC. Full variable domain (outside the CDR3, taken from reference TRBV5-4 and TRBJ1-2): ETGVTQSPTHLIKTRGQQVTLRCSSQSGHNTVSWYQQALGQGPQFIFQYYREEENGRGNFPPRFSGLQFPNYSSELNVNALELDDSALYLCASSLIQGDGYTFGSGTRLTVV.

This clone was counted once. The chain has TRBV2 and TRBJ1-2, with unresolved D. The V end was cut by 6 bases, the J end by 1 base, with 12 bases between. Germline lookup yields CDR1 SNHLY and CDR2 FYNNEI. The CDR3 extends over 14 amino acids. The CDR3 reads CASSRLSFNYGYTF. CDR3 nucleotides: TGTGCCAGCAGCAGGCTCTCCTTTAACTATGGCTACACCTTC.

There are a few counts of this clone. V is TRBV7-6 and J is TRBJ2-7; possible D gene TRBD2, 5 bases. The CDR3 is 13 amino acids. Per germline, CDR1 SGHVS and CDR2 FNYEAQ. The V end was cut by 3 bases, the J end by 3 bases, with 9 bases between. The CDR3 region is CASSLDGNYEQYF. In DNA form, the CDR3 reads TGTGCCAGCAGCTTGGACGGGAACTACGAGCAGTACTTC.